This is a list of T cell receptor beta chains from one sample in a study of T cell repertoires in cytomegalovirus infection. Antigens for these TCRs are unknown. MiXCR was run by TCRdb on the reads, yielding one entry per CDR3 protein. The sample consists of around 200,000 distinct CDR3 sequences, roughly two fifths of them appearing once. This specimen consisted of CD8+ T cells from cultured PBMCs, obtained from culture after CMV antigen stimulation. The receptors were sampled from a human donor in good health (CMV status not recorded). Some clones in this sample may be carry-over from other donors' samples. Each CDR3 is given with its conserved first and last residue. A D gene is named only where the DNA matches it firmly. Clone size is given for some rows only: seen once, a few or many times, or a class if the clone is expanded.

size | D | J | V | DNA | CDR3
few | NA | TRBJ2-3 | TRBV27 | TGTGCCAGCGGGCATGGGGGCAACACAGATACGCAGTATTTT | CASGHGGNTDTQYF
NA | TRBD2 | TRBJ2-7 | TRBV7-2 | TGTGCCAGCAGCTCCAGCGGGGGAAGTTTTTACGAGCAGTACTTC | CASSSSGGSFYEQYF
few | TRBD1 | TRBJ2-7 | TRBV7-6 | TGTGCCAGCAGTAGAGGGACAGCCGAGCAGTACTTC | CASSRGTAEQYF
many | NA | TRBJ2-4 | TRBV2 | TGTGCCAGCAGTGCAAGAGGGGGGGTAGCCAAAAACATTCAGTACTTC | CASSARGGVAKNIQYF
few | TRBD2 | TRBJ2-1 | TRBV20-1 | TGCAGTGCCCACGGACTAGCGGGGATTGAGCAGTTCTTC | CSAHGLAGIEQFF
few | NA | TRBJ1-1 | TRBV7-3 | TGTGCCAGCAGCTTAACGCGGAGGGGATCCACTGAAGCTTTCTTT | CASSLTRRGSTEAFF
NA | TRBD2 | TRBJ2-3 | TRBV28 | TGTGCGGTTCGGGGGGTTAGGAAGGCAGATACGCAGTATTTT | CAVRGVRKADTQYF
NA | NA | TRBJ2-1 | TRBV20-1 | TGCAGTGCTCATTTGCCGATCTACAATGAGCAGTTCTTC | CSAHLPIYNEQFF
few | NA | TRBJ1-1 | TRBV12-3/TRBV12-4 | TGTGCCAGCAGTTTATCGCGCAGCACTGAAGCTTTCTTT | CASSLSRSTEAFF
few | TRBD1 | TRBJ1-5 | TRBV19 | TGTGCCAGTACCCACACAGGGGATAAAAATCAGCCCCAGCATTTT | CASTHTGDKNQPQHF
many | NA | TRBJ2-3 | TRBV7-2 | TGTGCCAGCAGCCTCAGGTCTCGGCGTAGCACAGATACGCAGTATTTT | CASSLRSRRSTDTQYF
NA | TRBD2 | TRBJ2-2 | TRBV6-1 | TGTGCCAGCAGTGATAGCCCTAGCGGGAGGAGAAACACCGGGGAGCTGTTTTTT | CASSDSPSGRRNTGELFF
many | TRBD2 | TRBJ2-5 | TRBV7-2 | TGTGCCAGCAGCGTAGCGGGAGCCGGAGAGACCCAGTACTTC | CASSVAGAGETQYF
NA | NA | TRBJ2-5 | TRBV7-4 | TGTGCCAGCAGCTTAGAAGGGGGGGAACAAGAGACCCAGTACTTC | CASSLEGGEQETQYF
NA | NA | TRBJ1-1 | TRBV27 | TGTGCCAGCAGGTCGAGCCTTAACACTGAAGCTTTCTTT | CASRSSLNTEAFF
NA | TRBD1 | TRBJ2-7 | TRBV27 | TGTGCCAGCAGATCCAGAGACAGGGCCTCCTACGAGCAGTACTTC | CASRSRDRASYEQYF
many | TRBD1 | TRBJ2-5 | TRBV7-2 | TGTGCCAGCAGCTTGGGACAGGGTGGGGGGCAAGAGACCCAGTACTTC | CASSLGQGGGQETQYF
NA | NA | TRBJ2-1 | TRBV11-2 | TGTGCCAGCAGTCGGACCGGGAGAAACAATGAGCAGTTCTTC | CASSRTGRNNEQFF
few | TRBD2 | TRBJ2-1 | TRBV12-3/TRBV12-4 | TGTGCCAGCAGTGATCCTTGGACTAGCGGGACCTCAAAGCAGTTCTTC | CASSDPWTSGTSKQFF
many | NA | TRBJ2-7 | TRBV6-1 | TGTGCCAGCAGTTCTAAACCGAGGACAGCAACCTACGAGCAGTACTTC | CASSSKPRTATYEQYF
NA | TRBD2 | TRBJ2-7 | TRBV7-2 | TGTGCCAGCAGCTTAGGACGGGCGGGGAGGGCTAGGGAGCAGTACTTC | CASSLGRAGRAREQYF
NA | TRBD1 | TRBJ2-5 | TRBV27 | TGTGCCAGCAGCCCTCGCCTCATACAACCTGGGACAGTACAAGAGACCCAGTACTTC | CASSPRLIQPGTVQETQYF
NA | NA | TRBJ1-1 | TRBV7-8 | TGTGCCAGCAGTCCCGCACTGAGTGAAGCTTTCTTT | CASSPALSEAFF
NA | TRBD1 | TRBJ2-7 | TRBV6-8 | TGTGCCAGCAGTTACCAGGGACAGGGTTTAATCTACGAGCAGTACTTC | CASSYQGQGLIYEQYF
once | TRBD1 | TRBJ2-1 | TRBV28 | TGTGCCAGCAGTTTAGGATCCAGGGGGTCCTACAATGAGCAGTTCTTC | CASSLGSRGSYNEQFF
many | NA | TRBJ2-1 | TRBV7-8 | TGTGCCAGCAGCTTAGCGAGCCCGGAGTTAGTTAATGAGCAGTTCTTC | CASSLASPELVNEQFF
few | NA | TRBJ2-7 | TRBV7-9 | TGTGCCAGCAGCATAGGGGCCTACGAGCAGTACTTC | CASSIGAYEQYF
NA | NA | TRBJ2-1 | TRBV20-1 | TGCAGTGCTATAAGCGAAAGCTCCTACAATGAGCAGTTCTTC | CSAISESSYNEQFF
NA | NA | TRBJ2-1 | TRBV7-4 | TGTGCCAGCAGCGATACTAGCTTCACTCCGGGGAATGAGCAGTTCTTC | CASSDTSFTPGNEQFF
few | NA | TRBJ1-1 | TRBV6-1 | TGTGCCAGCAGTGATGAGAGGCTGCAGGAGGGAGCTTTCTTT | CASSDERLQEGAFF
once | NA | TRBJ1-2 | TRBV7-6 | TGTGCCAGCAGCCCGCAAGCCGGGGTTGATGGCTACACCTTC | CASSPQAGVDGYTF
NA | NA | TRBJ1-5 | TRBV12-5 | TGTGCTAGTGCCTTCCCCTGGAATCAGCCCCAGCATTTT | CASAFPWNQPQHF
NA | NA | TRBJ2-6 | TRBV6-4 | TGTGCCAGCGGTCTTGGTGGAGTAAAGGTCTCCTTTCACTCTGGGGCCAACGTCCTGACTTTC | CASGLGGVKVSFHSGANVLTF
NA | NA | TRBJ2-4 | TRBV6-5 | TGTGCCAGCAGTTACGGCGTAGGGGAGTACTTC | CASSYGVGEYF
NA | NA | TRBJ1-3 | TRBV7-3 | TGTGCCAGCAGCTCCCCCTCTGGAAACACCATATATTTT | CASSSPSGNTIYF
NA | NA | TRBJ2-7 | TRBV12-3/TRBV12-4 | TGTGCCAGCAGTTACGGGAGCTCCTACGAGCAGTACTTC | CASSYGSSYEQYF
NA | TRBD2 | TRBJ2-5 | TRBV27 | TGTGCCAGCATAGACGGGCGGGGAGGGCCCGAGGAGACCCAGTACTTC | CASIDGRGGPEETQYF
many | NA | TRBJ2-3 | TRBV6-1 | TGTGCCAGCAGGGCCACAGGGAATACGCAGTATTTT | CASRATGNTQYF
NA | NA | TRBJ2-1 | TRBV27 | TGTGCCAGCAGTTTATCCCTCCTCGACGGCAGAGAGCAGTTCTTC | CASSLSLLDGREQFF
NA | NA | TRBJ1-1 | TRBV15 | TGTGCCACCAGCTTCCAAGGGGCCAGAGCTTTCTTT | CATSFQGARAFF
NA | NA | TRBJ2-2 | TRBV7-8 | TGTGCCAGCAGCCGGTGGATGTCGGGCACCGGGGAGCTGTTTTTT | CASSRWMSGTGELFF
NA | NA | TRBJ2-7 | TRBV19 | TGTGCCAGTATTTGGCTGCCCCAACGCAGCTACGAGCAGTACTTC | CASIWLPQRSYEQYF
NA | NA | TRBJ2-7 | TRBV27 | TGTGCCAGCAGCTTAAGTAGCGGCACCTACGAGCAGTACTTC | CASSLSSGTYEQYF
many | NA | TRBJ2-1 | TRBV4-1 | TGCGCCAGCAGCCAAGGTCCTTTCGCGTTCTTC | CASSQGPFAFF
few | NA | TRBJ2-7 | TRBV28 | TGTGCCAGCAGTTTATCCGGTGGGGGGCTGGTCCGCTCCTACGAGCAGTACTTC | CASSLSGGGLVRSYEQYF
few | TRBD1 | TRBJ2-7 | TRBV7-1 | TGTGCCAGTCGCACAGGGGGCTCCTACGAGCAGTACTTC | CASRTGGSYEQYF
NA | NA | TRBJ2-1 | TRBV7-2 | TGTGCCAGCAGCTTCCTTACCTACAATGAGCAGTTCTTC | CASSFLTYNEQFF
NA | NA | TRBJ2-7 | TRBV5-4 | TGTGCCAGCAGCTTGGGCCCCGGACAGCACTACGAGCAGTACTTC | CASSLGPGQHYEQYF
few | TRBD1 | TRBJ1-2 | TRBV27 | TGTGCCAGCAGATCGGGACAGAACTATGGCTACACCTTC | CASRSGQNYGYTF
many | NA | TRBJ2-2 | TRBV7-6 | TGTGCCAGCAGCTTAGGGGCCTTCACCGGGGAGCTGTTTTTT | CASSLGAFTGELFF
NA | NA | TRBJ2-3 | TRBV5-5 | TGTGCCAGCAGCTGGGCCGGGGTCACAGATACGCAGTATTTT | CASSWAGVTDTQYF
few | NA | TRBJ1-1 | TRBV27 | TGTGCCAGCAGTTTGGGGGGTGTGACTGAAGCTTTCTTT | CASSLGGVTEAFF
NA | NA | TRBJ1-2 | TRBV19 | TGTGCCAGTAGTACGGGACCGATTTATGGCTACACCTTC | CASSTGPIYGYTF
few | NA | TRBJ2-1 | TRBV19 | TGTGCCTCCACGCTAGCGCCGAGCTCCTACAATGAGCAGTTCTTC | CASTLAPSSYNEQFF
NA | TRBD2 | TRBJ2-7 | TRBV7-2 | TGTGCAAGCAGATTAGCGAAGGGACTAGCGGGGAACGAGCCGTACTTC | CASRLAKGLAGNEPYF
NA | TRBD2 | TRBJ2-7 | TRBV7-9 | TGTGCCAGCAGGGGGACTAGCGAGTTCTACGAGCAGTACTTC | CASRGTSEFYEQYF
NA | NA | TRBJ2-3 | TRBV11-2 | TGTGCCGTCCCTATGGGGGGGCCTATCAATACGCAGTATTTT | CAVPMGGPINTQYF
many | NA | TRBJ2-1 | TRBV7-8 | TGTGCCAGCAGCTCCGGGAATACCTACAATGAGCAGTTCTTC | CASSSGNTYNEQFF
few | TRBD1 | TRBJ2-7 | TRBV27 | TGTGCCAGCAGTTTATACAGGGGGGATTACGAGCAGTACTTC | CASSLYRGDYEQYF